Shown below are 27 T cell receptor beta chains from a single sample sequenced in a study of OX40 agonist ivuxolimab in advanced cancers. Sequencing was performed with immunoSEQ multiplex PCR; in TCRdb, only in-frame clones are kept and a portion is missing. This table holds some 86,000 clones, less than 95% found once. Sequencing used CD4+ or CD8+ T cells sorted from blood, obtained in a trial of the OX40 agonist ivuxolimab. These receptor sequences come from an adult with an advanced solid tumor such as melanoma, head and neck, liver or kidney cancer.

The rearrangement links TRBV7-2 to TRBJ2-5; D is unclear. V was shortened by 1 base and J by 2 bases, with 8 bases between the two germline ends. CDR1 SGHTA and CDR2 FQGNSA come from the germline V gene. The CDR3 length is 14 residues. CDR3 protein: CASSLGQPQETQYF. The DNA for the CDR3 is TGTGCCAGCAGCTTAGGGCAGCCTCAAGAGACCCAGTACTTC.

This chain links TRBV27 with TRBJ1-1; D gene uncertain. CDR3 size: 14 residues. V was cut by 10 bases and J by 0 bases, with 15 bases left in between. Germline-derived CDR1 and CDR2 are MNHEY and SMNVEV (reference sequence). The chain's CDR3 is CATHSRILNTEAFF. CDR3 nucleotides: TGTGCCACCCACAGTAGAATCTTGAACACTGAAGCTTTCTTT.

This chain links TRBV11-2 with TRBJ2-5; tentatively, D is TRBD2 (5 bases). The end of the DNA fits TRBJ2-7 better, so the J call may be wrong. Germline CDR1 is SGHAT and CDR2 is FQNNGV. This CDR3 contains 14 residues. CDR3 nucleotides: TGTGCCAGCAGCTTACAGCTAGCTAGCTACGAGCAGTACTTC. It is translated as CASSLQLASYEQYF.

The chain links TRBV7-2 to TRBJ1-2; 7 bases are a match to TRBD1. This CDR3 comprises 15 residues. CDR1 and CDR2 from the germline V gene are SGHTA and FQGNSA. With V trimmed by 3 bases and J by 4 bases, 8 bases remained unmatched. CDR3 in amino acids: CASSFTGDPSYGYTF. The CDR3 bases are TGTGCCAGCAGCTTCACAGGGGACCCGAGCTATGGCTACACCTTC.

The gene calls are TRBV6-5 and TRBJ1-2; D not resolved. Germline CDR1 MNHEY, CDR2 SVGAGI. V lost 5 bases, J lost 4 bases, and 11 bases lay in between. CDR3 length equals 13 residues. CDR3 sequence (DNA): TGTGCCAGCAGTGAGAGGGTTACCTATGGCTACACCTTC. As protein: CASSERVTYGYTF.

The chain employs TRBV30 and TRBJ2-7, with 7 bases identical to TRBD2. Unmatched junction bases numbered 12, after V lost 4 bases and J lost 3 bases. The germline CDR1 and CDR2 sequences are GTSNPN and SVGIG (reference sequence). The CDR3 has 15 amino acids. DNA for the CDR3: TGTGCCTGGAAATTTGAGCAGCGGGGAGACTACGAGCAGTACGTC. Its protein product is CAWKFEQRGDYEQYV.

This chain connects TRBV5-8 to TRBJ1-5, with 9 bases fitting TRBD1. Germline assignment: CDR1 SGHTS and CDR2 YDEGEE. The CDR3 has 15 amino acids. V gave up 4 bases and J gave up 5 bases; unmatched junction bases: 7. CDR3 sequence (DNA): TGTGCCAGCAGCCCCGGGACAGGGAAGTATCAGCCCCAGCATTTT. This gives the protein CASSPGTGKYQPQHF.

The V and J genes are TRBV5-1 and TRBJ2-5; 7 nucleotides align to TRBD2. The V gene end was trimmed by 7 bases and the J gene end by 5 bases; junction bases not matched to a gene: 5. Germline CDR1 reads SGHRS; CDR2 reads YFSETQ. This CDR3 is built from 12 residues. Here the CDR3 reads CASSNGGETQYF. The DNA for the CDR3 is TGCGCCAGCTCTAACGGGGGGGAGACCCAGTACTTC. Based on the CDR3 plus reference TRBV5-1 and TRBJ2-5, the full variable domain is KAGVTQTPRYLIKTRGQQVTLSCSPISGHRSVSWYQQTPGQGLQFLFEYFSETQRNKGNFPGRFSGRQFSNSRSEMNVSTLELGDSALYLCASSNGGETQYFGPGTRLLVL.

The rearrangement links TRBV27 to TRBJ1-1, with 7 bases lining up with TRBD1. The V and J ends lost 6 bases and 3 bases, in that order; junction bases with no gene match: 16. Germline values: CDR1 MNHEY, CDR2 SMNVEV (reference sequence). The CDR3 is made up of 17 amino acids. CDR3 nucleotides: TGTGCCAGCAGCTATAGTCGACAGGGAGGAGGGTACACTGAAGCTTTCTTT. It encodes CASSYSRQGGGYTEAFF.

This clone is a singleton in its sample. The rearrangement links TRBV6-6 to TRBJ2-2, with TRBD2 matching over 12 bases. This CDR3 spans 15 amino acids. The ends lost 5 bases at V and 4 bases at J; junction bases unmatched: 2. The germline V gene encodes CDR1 MNHNY and CDR2 SVGAGI (reference sequence). The CDR3 reads CASSPGLAGTGELFF. The CDR3 DNA reads TGTGCCAGCAGTCCGGGACTAGCGGGCACCGGGGAGCTGTTTTTT.

The chain links TRBV7-9 to TRBJ2-2; D remains ambiguous. Germline CDR1 and CDR2: SEHNR and FQNEAQ (reference sequence). The ends were cut back, 1 base at V and 0 bases at J, with 6 bases in the middle. This CDR3 contains 15 residues. CDR3 protein: CASSLGAANTGELFF. The CDR3, as DNA: TGTGCCAGCAGCTTAGGGGCTGCGAACACCGGGGAGCTGTTTTTT.

The rearrangement joins TRBV6-5 to TRBJ2-2; tentatively, D is TRBD1 or TRBD2 (6 bases each). V was trimmed by 4 bases and J by 4 bases, leaving 16 bases between them. This CDR3 contains 16 residues. The germline V gene encodes CDR1 MNHEY and CDR2 SVGAGI. CDR3 sequence: CASSLTTGASTGELFF. In DNA, the CDR3 is TGTGCCAGCAGTTTAACCACGGGGGCGAGCACCGGGGAGCTGTTTTTT.

DNA of the CDR3: TGTGCCAGCAGCCCAGACCAGGAGGGGTATGGCTACACCTTC. Residues: CASSPDQEGYGYTF. The chain combines TRBV5-5 with TRBJ1-2; D possibly corresponds to TRBD1 (5 bases). The CDR3 loop spans 14 amino acids. V was clipped by 4 bases and J by 5 bases, with 15 bases between them. The germline V gene has CDR1 SGHKS and CDR2 YYEKEE (reference sequence).

This chain links TRBV5-1 with TRBJ2-1; TRBD1 matches 9 bases. V dropped 2 bases and J dropped 6; count of bases not matched to a gene: 3. The CDR3 sequence is 14 residues long. CDR1 is SGHRS and CDR2 is YFSETQ in the germline V gene. The CDR3 sequence is CASSLQGAGNEQFF. Written as DNA, the CDR3 is TGCGCCAGCAGCTTACAGGGGGCCGGCAATGAGCAGTTCTTC.

The chain couples TRBV5-6 to TRBJ2-3; possible D gene TRBD1, 5 bases. The CDR3 is 16 residues long. Germline CDR1 reads SGHDT; CDR2 reads YYEEEE. The germline V and J ends were trimmed by 2 bases and 0 bases, with 13 bases remaining between them. This CDR3 is CASSFRGRVSTDTQYF. DNA for the CDR3: TGTGCCAGCAGCTTCAGAGGCAGGGTCAGCACAGATACGCAGTATTTT.

This clone was seen a single time. Written as DNA, the CDR3 is TGTGCCAGTGGGACAGGGAAAAACACCATATATTTT. As protein: CASGTGKNTIYF. The chain carries TRBV10-3 and TRBJ1-3; 9 bases are a match to TRBD1. CDR3 size: 12 residues. With 10 bases clipped from V and 6 bases from J, the junction kept 4 bases outside the gene matches. Per the germline V gene, CDR1 is ENHRY and CDR2 is SYGVKD.

This chain uses TRBV9 with TRBJ1-2, with TRBD1 identical over 9 bases. The length of the CDR3 is 15 residues. Looked up from germline, CDR1 is SGDLS and CDR2 is YYNGEE. The junction had 9 bases not matched to a gene; V was cut back by 3 bases and J by 6 bases. The CDR3 loop reads CASSAFQWTGDGYTF. Written as DNA, the CDR3 is TGTGCCAGCAGCGCCTTCCAATGGACAGGGGATGGCTACACCTTC.

The table lists this clone with a count of one. This rearrangement joins TRBV10-2 to TRBJ1-5; 7 nucleotides match TRBD1. This CDR3 spans 13 amino acids. Germline values: CDR1 WSHSY, CDR2 SAAADI. The V and J ends lost 8 bases and 2 bases, in that order; junction bases with no gene match: 3. The CDR3 bases are TGCGCCAGCGTAGGACAGGGCAATCAGCCCCAGCATTTT. Translation: CASVGQGNQPQHF.

The J gene is TRBJ2-1, the V gene TRBV14, with a tentative D call TRBD1 (6 bases). V was clipped by 4 bases and J by 7 bases, with 8 bases between them. The CDR3 loop spans 12 amino acids. Germline V gene lookup returns CDR1 SGHDN and CDR2 FVKESK. CDR3 sequence: CASSPGQNEQFF. CDR3 in DNA: TGTGCCAGCAGCCCCGGACAGAATGAGCAGTTCTTC.

The chain carries TRBV6-1 and TRBJ2-3, with 9 nucleotides matching TRBD2. Germline loops: CDR1 MNHNS, CDR2 SASEGT. After removal of 6 bases from V and 3 bases from J, the junction contained 7 bases not matched to a gene. There are 15 residues in the CDR3. The CDR3 bases are TGTGCCAGCAGGAGGGTAGCGGGGGAGACAGATACGCAGTATTTT. This codes for CASRRVAGETDTQYF.

V gene TRBV10-3 combines with J gene TRBJ1-5; D is unresolved. V was cut by 4 bases and J by 2 bases, with 12 bases left in between. CDR1 ENHRY and CDR2 SYGVKD come from the germline V gene. The CDR3 extends over 15 amino acids. The CDR3 protein is CAISGLPEGNQPQHF. The DNA for the CDR3 is TGTGCCATCAGTGGGCTACCCGAGGGCAATCAGCCCCAGCATTTT.

This clone was recorded only once. V and J are TRBV6-5 and TRBJ2-1; D unclear. This CDR3 spans 13 amino acids. V was pared by 2 bases and J by 4 bases, with 6 bases between. Per the germline V gene, CDR1 is MNHEY and CDR2 is SVGAGI. The CDR3 bases are TGTGCCAGCAGTTACGGGCAGTACAATGAGCAGTTCTTC. Its protein product is CASSYGQYNEQFF.

The CDR3 protein is CASSEQGSSNQPQHF. The CDR3 region has the DNA TGTGCCAGCAGTGAACAGGGATCTAGCAATCAGCCCCAGCATTTT. The genes are TRBV2 and TRBJ1-5; D is perhaps TRBD1 (5 bases). Germline CDR1 SNHLY, CDR2 FYNNEI. Trimming took off 2 bases at V and 0 bases at J, with 8 bases between the two ends. This CDR3 comprises 15 residues.

This clone has a handful of counts. The CDR3 region has the DNA TGTGCCAGCAGCTTTCTTAGCGGGGGGGCCTACAATGAGCAGTTCTTC. This sequence encodes CASSFLSGGAYNEQFF. This chain connects TRBV7-2 to TRBJ2-1; 11 nucleotides line up with TRBD2. Germline trimming cut 3 bases from V and 2 bases from J; bases unmatched to any gene: 3. Germline CDR1 is SGHTA and CDR2 is FQGNSA. This CDR3 has 16 amino acids.

J is TRBJ2-7 and V is TRBV14; TRBD2 might be the D (5 bases). Trimming left V 7 bases short and J 4 bases short, with 14 bases between. The CDR3 has 13 amino acids. The germline CDR1 and CDR2 sequences are SGHDN and FVKESK. The CDR3 nucleotides are TGTGCCAGCACCCTAGCCGACAAGTACGAGCAGTACTTC. Its protein product is CASTLADKYEQYF.

The chain uses TRBV4-1 and TRBJ1-3; D gene unclear. Per the germline V gene, CDR1 is MGHRA and CDR2 is YSYEKL. The CDR3 contains 12 residues. V lost 0 bases to trimming and J lost 10 bases, with 7 bases between them. The CDR3 spells CASSQDGVTIYF. The CDR3 coding sequence is TGCGCCAGCAGCCAAGATGGGGTTACCATATATTTT.

This sequence joins TRBV6-5 and TRBJ2-7, with TRBD2 identical over 7 bases. CDR3 length equals 14 residues. CDR1 MNHEY and CDR2 SVGAGI come from the germline V gene. J was trimmed by 6 bases and V by 0 bases; bases with no gene match: 5. Written as DNA, the CDR3 is TGTGCCAGCAGTTACTCGCGGGGCGGGGGCGAGCAGTACTTC. Its translation is CASSYSRGGGEQYF.